This is a list of T cell receptor beta chains from one sample in a study of glioma-infiltrating T cells. Using its own MiXCR run on the multiplex PCR reads, TCRdb lists one record per CDR3 protein. The sample has fewer than 500,000 distinct CDR3 sequences, 41% seen once. Specimen: glioma tissue, nonneoplastic brain tissue, or PBMCs (not recorded which). The receptors stem from a human donor with low-grade glioma or glioblastoma, undergoing nonglioma brain surgery, or in good health (not recorded which). Both conserved end residues are part of each CDR3. A D gene is named only where the DNA matches it firmly. The size of a clone is reported for some rows only, either as once, few or many, or as a class for expanded clones.

TRBJ2-3	few	-	TRBV20-1	CSARDFRGADTQYF	TGCAGTGCTAGAGATTTCAGGGGGGCAGATACGCAGTATTTT
TRBJ1-1	few	-	TRBV5-8	CASSLERTNTEAFF	TGTGCCAGCAGCTTGGAGCGGACGAACACTGAAGCTTTCTTT
TRBJ1-2	once	-	TRBV5-4	CASSLTEGVRYGYTF	TGTGCCAGCAGCTTAACGGAGGGGGTCCGCTATGGCTACACCTTC
TRBJ1-1	-	TRBD1	TRBV29-1	CSVAGQGVVEGFF	TGCAGCGTTGCCGGACAGGGGGTTGTTGAAGGTTTCTTT
TRBJ2-3	few	-	TRBV28	CASSFGDRTDTQYF	TGTGCCAGCAGTTTCGGGGACCGCACAGATACGCAGTATTTT
TRBJ2-1	-	-	TRBV6-1	CAISEGGGPEQFF	TGTGCCATCAGCGAAGGGGGGGGCCCGGAACAGTTCTTC
TRBJ2-1	-	TRBD2	TRBV5-1	CASSPGLAGDEQFF	TGCGCCAGCAGCCCCGGACTAGCGGGGGATGAGCAGTTCTTC
TRBJ2-7	-	TRBD2	TRBV6-5	CASSACGTGGYGQYF	TGTGCCAGCAGTGCCTGTGGGACGGGAGGCTACGGTCAGTACTTC
TRBJ2-7	-	TRBD2	TRBV4-1	CASSHNSGSSYEQYF	TGCGCCAGCAGCCACAATAGCGGGAGCTCTTACGAGCAGTACTTC
TRBJ2-1	many	TRBD2	TRBV20-1	CSARDAIGGGRSSYNEQFF	TGCAGTGCTAGAGATGCGATTGGAGGCGGGAGGAGCTCCTACAATGAGCAGTTCTTC
TRBJ2-7	-	-	TRBV18	CASSYSPEEQYF	TGTGCCAGCTCCTATTCCCCGGAAGAGCAGTACTTC
TRBJ1-6	-	-	TRBV7-2	CASGEYNSPLHF	TGTGCCAGCGGGGAGTACAATTCACCCCTCCACTTT
TRBJ1-5	-	-	TRBV20-1	CSAHGRTAQGYSNQPQHF	TGCAGTGCTCACGGACGGACAGCCCAGGGGTATAGCAATCAGCCCCAGCATTTT
TRBJ1-6	few	TRBD1	TRBV20-1	CSADRGLSSPLHF	TGCAGTGCGGACAGGGGGCTGAGTTCACCCCTCCACTTT
TRBJ1-3	-	-	TRBV6-1	CASSVGDTNSGNTIYF	TGTGCCAGCAGCGTGGGGGACACCAACTCTGGAAACACCATATATTTT
TRBJ1-3	many	-	TRBV27	CASSLFSGNTIYF	TGTGCCAGCAGTTTATTCTCTGGAAACACCATATATTTT
TRBJ1-5	few	-	TRBV7-9	CASSSRWDQPQHF	TGTGCCAGCAGCTCGCGATGGGATCAGCCCCAGCATTTT
TRBJ1-1	-	TRBD1	TRBV18	CAGSTTKDRGLTEAFF	TGTGCCGGCTCAACCACGAAGGACAGGGGGCTTACTGAAGCTTTCTTT
TRBJ2-1	-	TRBD2	TRBV28	CASSLSAGGGPNEQFF	TGTGCCAGCAGTTTGTCAGCGGGAGGAGGGCCCAATGAGCAGTTCTTC
TRBJ2-3	few	-	TRBV5-4	CASSFQFGRTDTQYF	TGTGCCAGCAGCTTCCAGTTCGGTCGCACAGATACGCAGTATTTT
TRBJ2-7	many	TRBD1	TRBV15	CATSGTGRSYEQYF	TGTGCCACCTCCGGGACAGGGCGATCCTACGAGCAGTACTTC
TRBJ1-1	-	TRBD1	TRBV15	CASRGTGDTGAFF	TGTGCCAGCCGGGGGACAGGGGACACTGGAGCTTTCTTT
TRBJ1-4	many	TRBD1	TRBV6-1	CASSFTGQGGEKLFF	TGTGCCAGCAGTTTCACCGGACAGGGCGGAGAAAAACTGTTTTTT
TRBJ2-1	-	-	TRBV2	CASVDNSYNEQFF	TGTGCCAGCGTGGATAACTCCTACAATGAGCAGTTCTTC
TRBJ1-5	many	-	TRBV6-1	CASRSGIQPQHF	TGTGCCAGCAGATCAGGGATTCAGCCCCAGCATTTT
TRBJ2-1	few	TRBD2	TRBV15	CATSKRTSGNNEQFF	TGTGCCACCAGCAAGAGAACTAGCGGGAACAATGAGCAGTTCTTC
TRBJ1-1	-	-	TRBV20-1	CSARDPGSNTEALF	TGCAGTGCTAGAGACCCGGGATCAAACACTGAAGCTTTGTTT
TRBJ2-3	once	-	TRBV6-2/TRBV6-3	CASSPRRSSTDTQCF	TGTGCCAGCAGCCCTCGGCGGTCTAGCACAGATACGCAGTGTTTT
TRBJ2-7	-	TRBD1	TRBV2	CASSYTGTASYEQYF	TGTGCCAGCAGTTATACCGGGACAGCCTCGTACGAGCAGTACTTC
TRBJ1-1	many	-	TRBV25-1	CASSEPGRSINTEAFF	TGTGCCAGCAGTGAACCGGGACGGAGTATTAACACTGAAGCTTTCTTT
TRBJ2-3	many	-	TRBV20-1	CSARQMGFTDTQYF	TGCAGTGCTAGACAAATGGGGTTCACAGATACGCAGTATTTT
TRBJ2-2	few	TRBD2	TRBV6-1	CASSSKREYGELFF	TGTGCCAGCAGTTCAAAGCGGGAGTACGGGGAGCTGTTTTTT
TRBJ2-1	many	-	TRBV27	CASSLDRYNEQFF	TGTGCCAGCAGTTTAGATAGGTACAATGAGCAGTTCTTC
TRBJ2-7	-	-	TRBV7-2	CASSNNGLHEKYF	TGTGCCAGCAGCAATAACGGACTCCACGAGAAGTACTTC
TRBJ2-7	-	TRBD1	TRBV6-2/TRBV6-3	CASSYLLRDRRTYEQYF	TGTGCCAGCAGTTACCTGCTCCGGGACAGACGGACCTACGAGCAGTACTTC
TRBJ2-7	-	-	TRBV7-2	CASSDSYEQCF	TGTGCCAGCAGCGATTCCTACGAGCAGTGCTTC
TRBJ2-2	-	TRBD2	TRBV12-3/TRBV12-4	CASTTGLAANTGELFF	TGTGCCAGCACCACGGGACTAGCGGCAAACACCGGGGAGCTGTTTTTT
TRBJ2-7	-	-	TRBV9	CASSVGRDSEEQYF	TGTGCCAGCAGCGTAGGTCGGGATTCAGAGGAGCAGTACTTC
TRBJ1-2	-	TRBD1	TRBV6-5	CANRPGQGGWGYTF	TGTGCAAACAGACCCGGACAGGGAGGTTGGGGCTACACCTTC
TRBJ1-2	-	-	TRBV18	CASSPRADRNYGYTF	TGTGCCAGCTCACCTAGGGCCGACAGAAACTATGGCTACACCTTC
TRBJ1-1	-	-	TRBV3-1	CASSPPGGANTEAFF	TGTGCCAGCAGCCCCCCGGGGGGGGCGAACACTGAAGCTTTCTTT
TRBJ1-1	many	TRBD1	TRBV28	CASSHRGTGKAFF	TGTGCCAGCAGCCACAGGGGGACGGGAAAAGCTTTCTTT
TRBJ2-5	many	-	TRBV6-1	CASSPRGGAGETQYF	TGTGCCAGCAGTCCCCGAGGGGGGGCCGGGGAGACCCAGTACTTC
TRBJ2-4	-	-	TRBV27	CASSSFGGVNIQYF	TGTGCCAGCAGTTCCTTCGGAGGGGTAAACATTCAGTACTTC
TRBJ1-2	-	-	TRBV10-3	CAISESSAHGYTF	TGTGCCATCAGTGAGTCGTCAGCTCATGGCTACACCTTC
TRBJ2-1	few	-	TRBV4-3	CASSHPFGNEQFF	TGCGCCAGCAGCCACCCCTTTGGGAATGAGCAGTTCTTC
TRBJ2-1	-	TRBD1	TRBV29-1	CSLTGANEQFF	TGCAGCCTAACAGGGGCAAATGAGCAGTTCTTC
TRBJ1-1	many	-	TRBV6-1	CASSRFGEDSMNTEAFF	TGTGCCAGCAGTAGATTTGGTGAAGACAGTATGAACACTGAAGCTTTCTTT
TRBJ2-2	-	-	TRBV20-1	CSARGGTGELFF	TGCAGTGCTAGGGGGGGCACCGGGGAGCTGTTTTTT
TRBJ2-1	many	TRBD2	TRBV12-3/TRBV12-4	CASSPGTSFTYNEQFF	TGTGCCAGCAGTCCGGGGACTAGCTTCACCTACAATGAGCAGTTCTTC
TRBJ2-1	-	TRBD2	TRBV7-9	CASSLGFLAGGLNEQFF	TGTGCCAGCAGCTTGGGGTTCCTAGCGGGAGGGCTGAATGAGCAGTTCTTC
TRBJ1-5	few	-	TRBV4-2	CASSQDSGPNQPQHF	TGTGCCAGCAGCCAAGATAGCGGCCCCAATCAGCCCCAGCATTTT
TRBJ2-7	few	-	TRBV4-2	CASSQDDRLYEQYF	TGTGCCAGCAGCCAAGACGACAGATTATACGAGCAGTACTTC
TRBJ2-7	-	-	TRBV5-4	CASSLAGASGFYEQYF	TGTGCCAGCAGCTTGGCCGGAGCTAGTGGGTTCTACGAGCAGTACTTC
TRBJ2-7	many	-	TRBV6-5	CASSPGVGEQYF	TGTGCCAGCAGCCCAGGGGTAGGCGAGCAGTACTTC